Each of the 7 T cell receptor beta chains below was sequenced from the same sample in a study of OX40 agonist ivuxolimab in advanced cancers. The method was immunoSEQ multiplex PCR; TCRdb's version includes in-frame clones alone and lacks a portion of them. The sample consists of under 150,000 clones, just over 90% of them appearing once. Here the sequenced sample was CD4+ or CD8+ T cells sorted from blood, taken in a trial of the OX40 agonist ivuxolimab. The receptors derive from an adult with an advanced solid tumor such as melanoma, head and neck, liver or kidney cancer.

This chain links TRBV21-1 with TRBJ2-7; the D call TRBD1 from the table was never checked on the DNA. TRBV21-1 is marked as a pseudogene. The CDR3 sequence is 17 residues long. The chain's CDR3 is CASGRIFTGTGTYEQYF. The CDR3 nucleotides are TGTGCCAGCGGCAGAATCTTTACCGGGACAGGGACCTACGAGCAGTACTTC.

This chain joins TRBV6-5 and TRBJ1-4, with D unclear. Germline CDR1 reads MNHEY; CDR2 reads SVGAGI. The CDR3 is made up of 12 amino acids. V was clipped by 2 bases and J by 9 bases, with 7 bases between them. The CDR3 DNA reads TGTGCCAGCAGTTACGACGGGAAAAAACTGTTTTTT. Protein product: CASSYDGKKLFF.

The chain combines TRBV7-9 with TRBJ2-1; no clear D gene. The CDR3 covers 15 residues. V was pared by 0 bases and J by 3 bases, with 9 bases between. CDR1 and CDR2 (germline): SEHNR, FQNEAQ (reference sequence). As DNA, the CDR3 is TGTGCCAGCAGCTTAGCAGGCAGCTACTACAATGAGCAGTTCTTC. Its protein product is CASSLAGSYYNEQFF.

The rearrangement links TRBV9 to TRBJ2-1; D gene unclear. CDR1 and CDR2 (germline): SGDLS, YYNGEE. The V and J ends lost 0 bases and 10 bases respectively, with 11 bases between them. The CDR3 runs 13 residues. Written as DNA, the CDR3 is TGTGCCAGCAGCGTAGAGCCAGCCCGGGAGCAGTTCTTC. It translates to CASSVEPAREQFF.

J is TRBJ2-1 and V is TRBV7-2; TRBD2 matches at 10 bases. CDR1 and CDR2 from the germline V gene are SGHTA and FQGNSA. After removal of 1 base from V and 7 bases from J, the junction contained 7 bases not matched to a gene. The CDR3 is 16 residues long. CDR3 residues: CASSLESGRAWNEQFF. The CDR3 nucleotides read TGTGCCAGCAGCTTAGAGAGCGGGAGGGCCTGGAATGAGCAGTTCTTC.

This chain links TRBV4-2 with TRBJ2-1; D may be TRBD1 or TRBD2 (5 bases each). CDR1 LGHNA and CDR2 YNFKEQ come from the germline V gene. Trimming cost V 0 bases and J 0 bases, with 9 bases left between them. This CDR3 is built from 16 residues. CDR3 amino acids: CASSQEGTPSYNEQFF. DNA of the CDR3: TGTGCCAGCAGCCAAGAGGGGACCCCCTCCTACAATGAGCAGTTCTTC.

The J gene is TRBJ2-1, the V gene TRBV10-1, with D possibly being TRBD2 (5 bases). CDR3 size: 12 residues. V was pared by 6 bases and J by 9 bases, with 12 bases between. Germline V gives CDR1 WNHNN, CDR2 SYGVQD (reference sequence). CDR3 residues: CASSLDGGEQFF. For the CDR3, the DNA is TGCGCCAGCAGCCTTGACGGAGGTGAGCAGTTCTTC.